Listed here is a single T cell receptor (beta chain). V was cut by 3 bases and J by 4 bases, with 7 bases left in between. The CDR3 runs to 13 residues. In germline, CDR1 is SGDLS, CDR2 YYNGEE. These data originate in a study of blood T cell repertoires in COVID-19. Study-level background: T cells, B-cell-depleted T cells, or PBMCs provided the cDNA or gDNA that served as material.

TCRdb's table, derived via immunoSEQ multiplex PCR, lists solely in-frame clones and lacks some. The table lists roughly 70,000 clones, 85% to 90% of them singletons. This chain joins TRBV9 and TRBJ2-2; perhaps TRBD1 as D (5 bases). The sample consisted of peripheral blood. This receptor was identified in a human donor in a cohort sampled during active COVID-19. The CDR3 is CASSAQGTGELFF. The CDR3 nucleotides read TGTGCCAGCAGCGCCCAGGGCACCGGGGAGCTGTTTTTT.